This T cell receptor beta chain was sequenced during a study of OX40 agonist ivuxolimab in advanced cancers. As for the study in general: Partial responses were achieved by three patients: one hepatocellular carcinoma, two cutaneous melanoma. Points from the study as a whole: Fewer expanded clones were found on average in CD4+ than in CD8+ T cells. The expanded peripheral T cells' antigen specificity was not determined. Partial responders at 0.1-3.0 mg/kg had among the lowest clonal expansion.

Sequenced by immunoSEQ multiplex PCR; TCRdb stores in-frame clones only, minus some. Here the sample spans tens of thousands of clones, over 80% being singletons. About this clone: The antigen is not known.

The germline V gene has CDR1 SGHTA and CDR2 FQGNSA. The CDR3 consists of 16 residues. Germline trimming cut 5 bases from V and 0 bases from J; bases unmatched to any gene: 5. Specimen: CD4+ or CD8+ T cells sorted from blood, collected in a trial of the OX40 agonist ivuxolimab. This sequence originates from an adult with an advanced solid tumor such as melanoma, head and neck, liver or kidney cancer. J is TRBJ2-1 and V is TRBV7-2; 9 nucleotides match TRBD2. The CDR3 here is CASSPETSGSYNEQFF. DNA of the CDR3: TGTGCCAGCAGCCCGGAGACTAGCGGCTCCTACAATGAGCAGTTCTTC. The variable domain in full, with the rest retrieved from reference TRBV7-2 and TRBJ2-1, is GAGVSQSPSNKVTEKGKDVELRCDPISGHTALYWYRQSLGQGLEFLIYFQGNSAPDKSGLPSDRFSAERTGGSVSTLTIQRTQQEDSAVYLCASSPETSGSYNEQFFGPGTRLTVL.